Shown below are 9 T cell receptor beta chains from a single sample sequenced in a study of shared clonotypes between healthy human individuals. Clones were read by immunoSEQ multiplex PCR, and TCRdb kept only the in-frame ones, dropping some. The table records fewer than 350,000 clones, around 87% of them present only once. Material: memory CD8+ T cells sorted from blood. Subset denoted: CD45RO+ cells pooled with CCR7-negative TemRA cells. Receptors were obtained from a young man in good health.

This chain joins TRBV11-2 and TRBJ2-5; 8 positions match TRBD2. The CDR3 sequence is 12 residues long. Germline V gives CDR1 SGHAT, CDR2 FQNNGV. The V and J ends lost 7 bases and 9 bases, in that order; junction bases with no gene match: 7. The CDR3 loop reads CASTGGDNAQYF. The CDR3 DNA reads TGTGCCAGCACCGGGGGGGATAACGCCCAGTACTTC.

This chain joins TRBV6-4 and TRBJ2-7; D is possibly TRBD1 (6 bases). The CDR3 spans 14 residues. V was cut by 0 bases and J by 6 bases, with 12 bases left in between. Looked up from germline, CDR1 is MRHNA and CDR2 is SNTAGT. The CDR3 DNA reads TGTGCCAGCAGTGACTCCGCAGGGGCGGGCGAGCAGTACTTC. Its protein product is CASSDSAGAGEQYF.

V gene TRBV2 combines with J gene TRBJ2-2; D is perhaps TRBD1 (6 bases). In germline, CDR1 is SNHLY, CDR2 FYNNEI. The CDR3 totals 14 residues. V dropped 6 bases and J dropped 1 base, with 9 bases sitting between them. CDR3 nucleotides: TGTGCCAGCAGCTGGACAGAGAACACCGGGGAGCTGTTTTTT. It encodes CASSWTENTGELFF.

J is TRBJ2-7 and V is TRBV4-2, with 7 bases that match TRBD2. V dropped 0 bases and J dropped 0; count of bases not matched to a gene: 2. The CDR3 runs to 15 residues. The germline V gene has CDR1 LGHNA and CDR2 YNFKEQ. This chain's CDR3 is CASSQDLAASYEQYF. The DNA of the CDR3 is TGTGCCAGCAGCCAAGACCTAGCGGCCTCCTACGAGCAGTACTTC.

In its sample, this clone was seen a few times. V is TRBV27 and J is TRBJ1-2, with 8 bases matching TRBD1. This CDR3 comprises 14 residues. CDR1 is MNHEY and CDR2 is SMNVEV in the germline V gene (reference sequence). V was clipped by 6 bases and J by 6 bases; unmatched bases: 9. CDR3 bases: TGTGCCAGCAGCCTTACGGGACAGGCGAATGGCTACACCTTC. Amino acid sequence: CASSLTGQANGYTF.

The chain uses TRBV6-5 and TRBJ2-3; no reliable D call. The CDR3 sequence is 14 residues long. V lost 0 bases to trimming and J lost 2 bases, with 6 bases between them. CDR1 and CDR2 (germline): MNHEY, SVGAGI. The CDR3 sequence: CASSYSDITDTQYF. CDR3 coding DNA: TGTGCCAGCAGTTACTCAGACATCACAGATACGCAGTATTTT.

This chain links TRBV13 with TRBJ2-7; D gene uncertain. Germline CDR1 is PRHDT and CDR2 is FYEKMQ (reference sequence). The CDR3 spans 14 residues. The germline V and J ends were trimmed by 0 bases and 0 bases, with 6 bases remaining between them. CDR3 sequence (DNA): TGTGCCAGCAGCTTAGGCCACACCTCCTACGAGCAGTACTTC. Its protein product is CASSLGHTSYEQYF.

The chain uses TRBV6-5 and TRBJ1-2; tentatively, D is TRBD1 (5 bases). Germline V lookup: CDR1 MNHEY, CDR2 SVGAGI. With 6 bases removed from V and 7 bases from J, the gap between germline ends came to 15 bases. The CDR3 length is 13 residues. CDR3 sequence: CASRSGRRGGYTF. The CDR3 region has the DNA TGTGCCAGCAGGTCCGGGCGGAGGGGTGGCTACACCTTC.

V and J are TRBV4-2 and TRBJ1-2; tentatively, D is TRBD1 (6 bases). The CDR3 runs 16 residues. The ends were cut back, 0 bases at V and 6 bases at J, with 17 bases in the middle. Germline V gene data show CDR1 as LGHNA and CDR2 as YNFKEQ. The CDR3: CASSQEGPTRGHGYTF. CDR3 sequence (DNA): TGTGCCAGCAGCCAAGAAGGCCCTACCAGGGGCCATGGCTACACCTTC.